This T cell receptor beta chain was retrieved from a study of blood T cell repertoires in COVID-19. The overall study: T cells, B-cell-depleted T cells, or PBMCs supplied cDNA or gDNA.

As originally analysed: Estimation of nucleated cell counts relied on the amplification of reference gene primers. Only in-frame clones appear in the TCRdb table, and some are missing; sequencing was by immunoSEQ multiplex PCR. The V and J calls and clone size are taken from that table; D and trimming were inferred from the DNA. Of around 300,000 clones listed, around 90% are singletons. Deletions cut 6 bases from V and 0 bases from J, with 10 bases between. Looked up from germline, CDR1 is MNHNY and CDR2 is SVGAGI (reference sequence). The CDR3 contains 14 residues. Sequencing was performed on PBMCs or T cells enriched from blood (not recorded which). The TCR was taken from a woman in her late teens or twenties with acute COVID-19. V usage is TRBV6-6 and J usage is TRBJ2-3; TRBD2 might be the D (5 bases). CDR3 in DNA: TGTGCCAGCAGGATGGGCGGGAGCACAGATACGCAGTATTTT. Translation: CASRMGGSTDTQYF.